The 25 T cell receptor beta chains reported below all come from one sample, sequenced in a study of response to subunit inactivated influenza vaccine (dated by TCRdb to between 2018 and 2020). Receptors were amplified or captured by RT-PCR. Sequenced on an Illumina HiSeq 2500. TCRdb passed the public sequencing reads through fastp at Q25 and MiXCR, retaining productive beta sequences. Every CDR3 protein is listed once, alongside the most common genes and DNA of its rows. For this sample there are 550,000 to 800,000 distinct CDR3 sequences; 15% to 19% appear just once. The ten largest make up around a tenth of the sample. This specimen consisted of PBMCs from blood, obtained roughly 13 days after vaccination. The receptor set was obtained from a man in his fifties who received an inactivated influenza vaccine. Donor details come from another sample of the same person, matched by shared clones.

Many counts were recorded for this clonotype. The gene calls are TRBV5-6 and TRBJ2-1; 7 bases match TRBD1. Germline lookup yields CDR1 SGHDT and CDR2 YYEEEE. J gave up 2 bases and V 2 bases, and 1 base lay outside the gene matches. CDR3 size: 14 residues. The CDR3 DNA follows: TGTGCCAGCAGCTTTGACAGGGCCTACAATGAGCAGTTCTTC. It specifies CASSFDRAYNEQFF.

The sample holds many counts of this clonotype. The chain combines TRBV2 with TRBJ2-7; possible D gene TRBD2, 5 bases. Germline V CDR1 and CDR2: SNHLY, FYNNEI. The CDR3 extends over 12 amino acids. V shed 6 bases and J shed 6 bases, with 12 bases lying between them. The CDR3 sequence: CASRYTRGEQYF. CDR3 DNA sequence: TGTGCCAGCAGGTATACTAGAGGCGAGCAGTACTTC.

The chain uses TRBV7-9 and TRBJ1-1; D is possibly TRBD1 (6 bases). V lost 7 bases and J lost 11, with 17 bases in between. Germline V lookup: CDR1 SEHNR, CDR2 FQNEAQ (reference sequence). The CDR3 loop spans 12 amino acids. CDR3 protein: CASTLRGGQAFF. DNA of the CDR3: TGTGCCAGCACTCTCCGTGGGGGGCAGGCTTTCTTT.

This clonotype was picked up many times. The V and J genes are TRBV14 and TRBJ2-1; D remains unclear. The V end lost 1 base, the J end lost 0 bases, and 19 bases lay between the germline ends. The CDR3 is 19 amino acids. Germline V gene sequence: CDR1 SGHDN, CDR2 FVKESK. DNA for the CDR3: TGTGCCAGCAGCCAAGTTATTCCGAACCGGACCGACTCCTACAATGAGCAGTTCTTC. Translating gives CASSQVIPNRTDSYNEQFF.

CDR3 nucleotides: TGTGCCAGCAGTGAGACAGGCACCTCCGGGACCCAGTACTTC. It specifies CASSETGTSGTQYF. V gene TRBV2 combines with J gene TRBJ2-5, with D possibly TRBD1 on 6 matching bases. Trimming removed 3 bases from V and 7 bases from J, with 15 bases in between. The CDR3 length is 14 residues. Germline CDR1 reads SNHLY; CDR2 reads FYNNEI.

This chain connects TRBV20-1 to TRBJ2-1; a possible D gene is TRBD2 (5 bases). This CDR3 spans 14 amino acids. Germline V gene sequence: CDR1 DFQATT, CDR2 SNEGSKA (reference sequence). V dropped 1 base and J dropped 5 bases, with 12 bases sitting between them. The CDR3 bases are TGCAGTGCTAGAGCCCCCCGGGGTCACAATGAGCAGTTCTTC. Encoded protein: CSARAPRGHNEQFF.

A few counts support this clonotype. The gene calls are TRBV2 and TRBJ2-1; a possible D gene is TRBD2 (6 bases). The CDR3 extends over 16 amino acids. Trimming cost V 2 bases and J 5 bases, with 16 bases left between them. Germline values: CDR1 SNHLY, CDR2 FYNNEI. For the CDR3, the DNA is TGTGCCAGCAGTGAATGGGTGGCTAGCGAGGACAATGAGCAGTTCTTC. Amino acid sequence: CASSEWVASEDNEQFF. Full variable domain (rest looked up from reference TRBV2 and TRBJ2-1): EPEVTQTPSHQVTQMGQEVILRCVPISNHLYFYWYRQILGQKVEFLVSFYNNEISEKSEIFDDQFSVERPDGSNFTLKIRSTKLEDSAMYFCASSEWVASEDNEQFFGPGTRLTVL.

The chain joins TRBV6-5 to TRBJ2-7; D remains ambiguous. Trimming took off 4 bases at V and 7 bases at J, with 8 bases between the two ends. CDR1 and CDR2 (germline): MNHEY, SVGAGI. This CDR3 region has 11 residues. The CDR3 reads CASSSMGEQYF. As DNA, the CDR3 is TGTGCCAGCAGTTCCATGGGGGAGCAGTACTTC.

This clonotype was found a few times. The rearrangement joins TRBV6-5 to TRBJ2-7; weak D call: TRBD1 (6 bases). The CDR3 has 12 amino acids. The V end was cut by 10 bases, the J end by 2 bases, with 12 bases between. Germline V gene sequence: CDR1 MNHEY, CDR2 SVGAGI. The CDR3 protein is CATHRAPYEQYF. The CDR3 DNA follows: TGTGCCACTCACAGGGCCCCCTACGAGCAGTACTTC.

This clonotype was seen only a few times. The CDR3 DNA follows: TGCAGCGTGTCGGACGGCGCTGAAGCTTTCTTT. Encoded protein: CSVSDGAEAFF. The chain carries TRBV29-1 and TRBJ1-1; D gene unclear. The germline CDR1 and CDR2 sequences are SQVTM and ANQGSEA. Trimming cost V 6 bases and J 6 bases, with 11 bases left between them. The CDR3 loop spans 11 amino acids.

This clonotype has just a few counts. This chain joins TRBV7-8 and TRBJ2-5; no reliable D call. Trimming pared 5 bases from V and 0 bases from J, leaving 10 bases between. This CDR3 is 14 amino acids long. Germline V gene sequence: CDR1 SGHVS, CDR2 FQNEAQ. The CDR3 DNA sequence: TGTGCCAGCAGCCGAACGGGTTACCAAGAGACCCAGTACTTC. Amino acid sequence: CASSRTGYQETQYF.

The chain joins TRBV7-9 to TRBJ1-2; D possibly corresponds to TRBD1 (5 bases). This CDR3 has 15 amino acids. CDR1 is SEHNR, CDR2 FQNEAQ, per germline (reference sequence). Trimming left V 3 bases short and J 8 bases short, with 19 bases between. The CDR3 nucleotides are TGTGCCAGCAGCTTCCGTGGACACGAGTCAACGGGCTACACCTTC. It translates to CASSFRGHESTGYTF. Full variable domain (remainder filled in from reference TRBV7-9 and TRBJ1-2): DTGVSQNPRHKITKRGQNVTFRCDPISEHNRLYWYRQTLGQGPEFLTYFQNEAQLEKSRLLSDRFSAERPKGSFSTLEIQRTEQGDSAMYLCASSFRGHESTGYTFGSGTRLTVV.

This clonotype has a handful of counts. The rearrangement links TRBV15 to TRBJ2-7; D could derive from TRBD1 or TRBD2 (5 bases each). The CDR3 runs to 13 residues. The V end was cut by 5 bases, the J end by 6 bases, with 14 bases between. Germline CDR1 and CDR2: LNHNV and YYDKDF (reference sequence). CDR3 bases: TGTGCCACCAGCCAGAGGGGCTATCGCGAGCAGTACTTC. It is translated as CATSQRGYREQYF. The full variable domain, in which reference TRBV15 and TRBJ2-7 provide the parts outside the CDR3, is DAMVIQNPRYQVTQFGKPVTLSCSQTLNHNVMYWYQQKSSQAPKLLFHYYDKDFNNEADTPDNFQSRRPNTSFCFLDIRSPGLGDTAMYLCATSQRGYREQYFGPGTRLTVT.

This clonotype was seen a few times. This chain links TRBV6-1 with TRBJ2-5; 14 positions match TRBD2. This CDR3 spans 19 amino acids. The germline gives CDR1 MNHNS, CDR2 SASEGT. Trimming at V came to 2 bases and at J to 4 bases, leaving 12 bases not matched to a gene. The CDR3 reads CASSEFGLAGGLSTETQYF. CDR3 nucleotide sequence: TGTGCCAGCAGTGAATTCGGACTAGCGGGAGGACTCTCGACAGAGACCCAGTACTTC.

The sample holds many counts of this clonotype. V gene TRBV6-1 combines with J gene TRBJ2-1; 7 bases agree with TRBD1. Germline V lookup: CDR1 MNHNS, CDR2 SASEGT. V shed 7 bases, J shed 2 bases, and the junction held 8 bases outside the gene matches. The CDR3 totals 15 residues. This chain's CDR3 is CASMNRGFTYNEQFF. In DNA form, the CDR3 reads TGTGCCAGCATGAACAGGGGATTCACCTACAATGAGCAGTTCTTC.

As regards this clonotype: A much larger clone differs from this one at a single base, so this may be a read error. In DNA, the CDR3 is TGCACCGGCGCTACCGGGACACGCACAGATACGCAGTATTTT. This codes for CTGATGTRTDTQYF. This rearrangement joins TRBV29-1 to TRBJ2-3, with D maybe TRBD1 (6 bases). CDR1 is SQVTM, CDR2 ANQGSEA, per germline. This CDR3 region has 14 residues.

This clonotype has at least ten counts. V gene TRBV12-3 or TRBV12-4 combines with J gene TRBJ1-1; D not resolved. With 6 bases removed from V and 4 bases from J, the gap between germline ends came to 15 bases. CDR3 length: 14 amino acids. CDR3 amino acids: CASRLPPGPTEAFF. CDR3 coding DNA: TGTGCCAGCAGACTCCCCCCGGGTCCCACTGAAGCTTTCTTT.

V usage is TRBV20-1 and J usage is TRBJ2-1, with 9 nucleotides matching TRBD2. The ends lost 4 bases at V and 2 bases at J; junction bases unmatched: 6. Germline CDR1 reads DFQATT; CDR2 reads SNEGSKA (reference sequence). The CDR3 has 15 amino acids. CDR3: CSANSGSVTYNEQFF. CDR3 in DNA: TGCAGTGCTAATAGCGGGAGTGTAACCTACAATGAGCAGTTCTTC.

V is TRBV20-1 and J is TRBJ2-5; perhaps TRBD2 as D (5 bases). CDR1 DFQATT and CDR2 SNEGSKA come from the germline V gene (reference sequence). CDR3 length equals 15 residues. Trimming removed 0 bases from V and 4 bases from J, with 15 bases in between. The chain's CDR3 is CSARDRVAGGETQYF. CDR3 coding DNA: TGCAGTGCTAGAGATAGGGTGGCCGGAGGAGAGACCCAGTACTTC.

The rearrangement joins TRBV7-2 to TRBJ2-1; perhaps TRBD1 as D (6 bases). V shed 2 bases and J shed 6 bases, with 14 bases lying between them. Germline CDR1 and CDR2: SGHTA and FQGNSA. This CDR3 region has 15 residues. The CDR3 DNA is TGTGCCAGCAGCTTAACCCGGGACAACCTCAATGAGCAGTTCTTC. Translated, it gives CASSLTRDNLNEQFF.

This chain joins TRBV7-2 and TRBJ2-7; maybe TRBD2 (6 bases). The V and J ends lost 4 bases and 0 bases respectively, with 13 bases between them. The V gene's germline CDR1 is SGHTA and CDR2 FQGNSA. This CDR3 is 15 amino acids long. CDR3 in amino acids: CASSWGLTTSYEQYF. The CDR3 DNA sequence: TGTGCCAGCAGCTGGGGACTTACGACCTCCTACGAGCAGTACTTC.

CDR3 sequence (DNA): TGTGCCAGCAGTTACCGGCTCGGGGAGACTGTCACAGATACGCAGTATTTT. Protein sequence: CASSYRLGETVTDTQYF. V is TRBV6-2 or TRBV6-3 and J is TRBJ2-3, with D possibly matching TRBD2 (5 bases). V was clipped by 2 bases and J by 2 bases, with 17 bases between them. The CDR3 sequence is 17 residues long. CDR1 is MNHEY and CDR2 is SVGEGT in the germline V gene.

This clonotype has more than one count but fewer than ten. The V call is TRBV3-1, the J call TRBJ1-5, with 11 positions matching TRBD1. Germline loops: CDR1 LGHDT, CDR2 YNNKEL (reference sequence). The V gene end was trimmed by 3 bases and the J gene end by 5 bases; junction bases not matched to a gene: 3. The CDR3 length is 15 residues. The CDR3 reads CASSQGQGGYQPQHF. CDR3 coding DNA: TGTGCCAGCAGCCAGGGACAGGGGGGATATCAGCCCCAGCATTTT.

This clonotype was counted between two and nine times. The genes are TRBV28 and TRBJ2-7; 11 bases agree with TRBD2. Germline V gives CDR1 MDHEN, CDR2 SYDVKM. J gave up 6 bases and V 2 bases, and 6 bases lay outside the gene matches. CDR3 size: 15 residues. CDR3 residues: CASSLMTSGKGEQYF. The CDR3 DNA is TGTGCCAGCAGTTTAATGACTAGCGGGAAGGGCGAGCAGTACTTC.

This clonotype was picked up a small number of times. The rearrangement uses TRBV20-1 and TRBJ2-1; tentative D call: TRBD2 (6 bases). CDR1 is DFQATT, CDR2 SNEGSKA, per germline (reference sequence). Deletions cut 6 bases from V and 8 bases from J, with 23 bases between. The CDR3 runs to 15 residues. The CDR3 loop reads CSASPGLNTVDEQFF. The CDR3 DNA is TGCAGTGCCAGTCCGGGACTCAATACAGTAGATGAGCAGTTCTTC.